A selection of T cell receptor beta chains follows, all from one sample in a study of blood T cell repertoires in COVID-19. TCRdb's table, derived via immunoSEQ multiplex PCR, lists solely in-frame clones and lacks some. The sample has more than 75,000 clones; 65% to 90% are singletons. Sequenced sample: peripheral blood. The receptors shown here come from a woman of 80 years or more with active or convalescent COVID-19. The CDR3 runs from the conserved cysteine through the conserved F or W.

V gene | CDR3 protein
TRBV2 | CARKTGTVGGYTF
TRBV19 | CASSGDTQYF
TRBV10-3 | CAISEGPLNTEAFF
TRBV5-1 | CASSLGGLAGPNEQFF
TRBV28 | CASSPGQGAREQYF
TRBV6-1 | CASSEAGGHTQYF
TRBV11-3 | CASSWNRNTEAFF
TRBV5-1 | CASRPGQGTHEQYF
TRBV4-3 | CASSQDRQGTQYF
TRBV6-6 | CATKGTEAFF
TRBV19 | CAIRGSTDTQYF
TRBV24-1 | CATSDGGQDYGYTF
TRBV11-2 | CASSTERAAYNEQFF
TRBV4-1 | CASSDSGFTGELFF
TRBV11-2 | CASSSRQALNYGYTF
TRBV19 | CASRARGQFYGYTF
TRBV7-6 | CASIAGDGRNTEAFF
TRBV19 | CASSIGVSGNTIYF
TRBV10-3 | CAISDSSYSVSTDTQYF
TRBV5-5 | CASSTGGGGYQPQHF
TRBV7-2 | CASSFLGDETQYF
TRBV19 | CASSSSGRVTGELFF
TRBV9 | CASSFSGQGGEQYF
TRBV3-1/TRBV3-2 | CASSQDFIRGDIPNF
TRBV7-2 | CASSSFPPTSGRRGDTQYF
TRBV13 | CASSLGRAGGLTDTQYF
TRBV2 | CASSDLGAKTQYF
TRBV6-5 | CASSRQGPTGELFF
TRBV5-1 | CASSPPENTEAFF
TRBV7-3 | CASSPGTPGELFF
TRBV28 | CASSDQEGYTF
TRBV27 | CASSSGQLNSPLHF
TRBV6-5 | CASSYSWGPKPSPLHF
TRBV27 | CASSLRGQIEQYF
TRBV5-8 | CASSLGVRAKARTGELFF
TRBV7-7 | CASSLELDSGETQYF
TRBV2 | CASSGTGTSGNTIYF
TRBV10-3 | CAISSPKSGNTIYF
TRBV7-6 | CASSLASSGGYNEQFF
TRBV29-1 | CSVGGQGATGPFF
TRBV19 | CASSSPGRAGELFF